Included here is one T cell receptor (beta chain) sequence, with context. Its antigen is undetermined. Germline CDR1 SGHDT, CDR2 YYEEEE. The V and J ends lost 2 bases and 8 bases respectively, with 7 bases between them. CDR3 size: 11 residues. RNA was extracted and reverse transcribed into cDNA as the sequencing template. This table comes from immunoSEQ multiplex PCR, and its TCRdb copy is limited to in-frame clones, with some not included. The sample has about 130,000 clones, about 49% seen once. The sample comes from a study of CD8+ T cells in alopecia areata. Study-wide results and caveats: Normal-skin resident alphabeta T cells also appear among scalp sample sequences. Possibly as an HLA-related effect, TCR sharing across patients appeared less clear than in mice.

The rearrangement links TRBV5-6 to TRBJ1-1; D gene ambiguous. The sequence was collected from a human donor with alopecia areata. The sample here was CD8+ T cells sorted from blood, taken at week 0. CDR3 sequence (DNA): TGTGCCAGCAGCTTATCTCAGGAAGCTTTCTTT. The encoded protein is CASSLSQEAFF.